This T cell receptor (beta chain) was recovered during a study of T cell repertoires in cytomegalovirus infection. Overall study: Based on public TCR beta signatures, there were indications of CMV infection and of a matching HLA type. Study-level results: CMV-specific TCR beta clonotypes restricted by HLA-C were the ones dominating the ex vivo response.

Notes on this clonotype: The antigen remains unidentified.

TCRdb re-called the reads with MiXCR, one entry per CDR3 protein. The sample lists some 400,000 distinct CDR3 sequences; 25% to 40% were seen once. The CDR3 covers 11 residues. The ends were cut back, 6 bases at V and 5 bases at J, with 7 bases in the middle. The germline V gene encodes CDR1 KGHDR and CDR2 SFDVKD. The chain joins TRBV24-1 to TRBJ2-7; D ambiguous. The specimen was PBMCs. This TCR derives from a human donor in good health (CMV status not recorded). Some clones in this sample may be carry-over from other donors' samples. CDR3 protein: CATSFQNEQYF. In nucleotides, the CDR3 is TGTGCCACCAGTTTTCAGAACGAGCAGTACTTC.